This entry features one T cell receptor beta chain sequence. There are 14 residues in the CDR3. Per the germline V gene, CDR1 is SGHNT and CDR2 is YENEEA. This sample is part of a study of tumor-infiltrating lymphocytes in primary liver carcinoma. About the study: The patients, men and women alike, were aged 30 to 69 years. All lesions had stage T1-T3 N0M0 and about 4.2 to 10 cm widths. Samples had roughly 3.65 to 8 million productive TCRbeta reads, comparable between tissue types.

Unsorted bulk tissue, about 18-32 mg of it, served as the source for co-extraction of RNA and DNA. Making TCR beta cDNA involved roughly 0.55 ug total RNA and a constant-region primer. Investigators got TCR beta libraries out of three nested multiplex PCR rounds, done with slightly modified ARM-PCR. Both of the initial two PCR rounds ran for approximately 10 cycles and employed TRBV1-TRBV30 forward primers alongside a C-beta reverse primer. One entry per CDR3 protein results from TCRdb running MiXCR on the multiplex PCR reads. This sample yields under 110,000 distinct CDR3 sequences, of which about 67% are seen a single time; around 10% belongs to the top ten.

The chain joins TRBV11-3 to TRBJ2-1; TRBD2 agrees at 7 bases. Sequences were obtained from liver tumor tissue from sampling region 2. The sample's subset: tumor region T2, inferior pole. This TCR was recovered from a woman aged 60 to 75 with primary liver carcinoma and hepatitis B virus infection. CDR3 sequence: CVGSLGGSTNEQFF. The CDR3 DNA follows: TGTGTCGGCAGCTTAGGCGGGAGTACTAATGAGCAGTTCTTC. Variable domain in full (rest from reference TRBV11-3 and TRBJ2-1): EAGVVQSPRYKIIEKKQPVAFWCNPISGHNTLYWYLQNLGQGPELLIRYENEEAVDDSQLPKDRFSAERLKGVDSTLKIQPAELGDSAVYLCVGSLGGSTNEQFFGPGTRLTVL.